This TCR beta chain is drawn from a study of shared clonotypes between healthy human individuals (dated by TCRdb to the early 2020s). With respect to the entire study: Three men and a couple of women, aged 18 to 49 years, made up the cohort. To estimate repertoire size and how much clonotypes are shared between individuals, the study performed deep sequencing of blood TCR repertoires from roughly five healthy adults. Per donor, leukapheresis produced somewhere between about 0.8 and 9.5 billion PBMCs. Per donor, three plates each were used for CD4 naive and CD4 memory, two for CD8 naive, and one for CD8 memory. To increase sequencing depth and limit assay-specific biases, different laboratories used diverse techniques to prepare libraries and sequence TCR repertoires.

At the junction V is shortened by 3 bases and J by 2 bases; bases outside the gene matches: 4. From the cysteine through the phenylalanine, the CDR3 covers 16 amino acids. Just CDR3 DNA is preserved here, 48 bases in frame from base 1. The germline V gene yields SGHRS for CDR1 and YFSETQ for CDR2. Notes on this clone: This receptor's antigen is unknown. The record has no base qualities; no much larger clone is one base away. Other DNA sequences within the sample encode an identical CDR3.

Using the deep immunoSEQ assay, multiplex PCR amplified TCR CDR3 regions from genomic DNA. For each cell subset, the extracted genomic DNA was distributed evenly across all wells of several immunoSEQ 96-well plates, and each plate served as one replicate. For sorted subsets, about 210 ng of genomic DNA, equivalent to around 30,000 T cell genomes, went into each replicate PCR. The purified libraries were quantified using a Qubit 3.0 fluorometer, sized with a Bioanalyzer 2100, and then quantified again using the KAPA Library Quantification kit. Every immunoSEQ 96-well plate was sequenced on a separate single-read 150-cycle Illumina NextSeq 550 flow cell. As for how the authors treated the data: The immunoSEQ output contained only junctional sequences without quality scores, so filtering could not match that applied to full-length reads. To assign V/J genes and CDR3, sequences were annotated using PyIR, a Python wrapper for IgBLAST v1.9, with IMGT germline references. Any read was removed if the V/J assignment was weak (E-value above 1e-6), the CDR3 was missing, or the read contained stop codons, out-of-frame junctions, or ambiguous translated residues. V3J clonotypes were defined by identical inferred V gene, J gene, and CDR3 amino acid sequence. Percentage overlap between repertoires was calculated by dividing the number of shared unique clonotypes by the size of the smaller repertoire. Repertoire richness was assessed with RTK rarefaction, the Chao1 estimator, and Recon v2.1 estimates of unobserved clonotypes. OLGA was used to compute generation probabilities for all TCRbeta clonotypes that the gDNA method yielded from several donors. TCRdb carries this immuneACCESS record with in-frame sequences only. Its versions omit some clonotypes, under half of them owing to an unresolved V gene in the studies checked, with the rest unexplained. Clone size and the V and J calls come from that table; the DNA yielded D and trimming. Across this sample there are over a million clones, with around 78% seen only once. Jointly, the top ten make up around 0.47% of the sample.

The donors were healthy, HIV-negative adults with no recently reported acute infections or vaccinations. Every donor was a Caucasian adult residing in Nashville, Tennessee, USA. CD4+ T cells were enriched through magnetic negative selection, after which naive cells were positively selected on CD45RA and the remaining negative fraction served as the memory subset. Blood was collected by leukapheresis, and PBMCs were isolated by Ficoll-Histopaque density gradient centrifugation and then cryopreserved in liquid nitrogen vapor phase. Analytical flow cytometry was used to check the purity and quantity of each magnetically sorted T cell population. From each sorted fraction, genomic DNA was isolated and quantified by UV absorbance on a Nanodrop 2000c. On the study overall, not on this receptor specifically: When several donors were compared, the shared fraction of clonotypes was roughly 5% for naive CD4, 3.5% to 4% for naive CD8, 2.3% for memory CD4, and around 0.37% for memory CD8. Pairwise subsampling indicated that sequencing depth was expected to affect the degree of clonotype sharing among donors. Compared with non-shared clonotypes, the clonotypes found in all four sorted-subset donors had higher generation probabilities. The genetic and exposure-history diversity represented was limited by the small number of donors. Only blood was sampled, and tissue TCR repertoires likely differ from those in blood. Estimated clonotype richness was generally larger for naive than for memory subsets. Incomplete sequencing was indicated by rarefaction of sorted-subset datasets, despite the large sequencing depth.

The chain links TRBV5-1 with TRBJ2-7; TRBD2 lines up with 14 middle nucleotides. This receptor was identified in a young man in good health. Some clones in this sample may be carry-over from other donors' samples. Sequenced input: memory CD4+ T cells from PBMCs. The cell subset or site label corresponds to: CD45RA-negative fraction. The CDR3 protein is CASSSGLAGGPYEQYF. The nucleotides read TGCGCCAGCAGCTCTGGACTAGCGGGAGGACCCTACGAGCAGTACTTC. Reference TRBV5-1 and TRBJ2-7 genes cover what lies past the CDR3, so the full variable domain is KAGVTQTPRYLIKTRGQQVTLSCSPISGHRSVSWYQQTPGQGLQFLFEYFSETQRNKGNFPGRFSGRQFSNSRSEMNVSTLELGDSALYLCASSSGLAGGPYEQYFGPGTRLTVT.